The present T cell receptor (beta chain) was sequenced within a study of blood T cell repertoires in COVID-19. Study-level background: Sources were T cells, B-cell-depleted T cells, or PBMCs; the material itself was cDNA or gDNA.

Sequencing was performed with immunoSEQ multiplex PCR; in TCRdb, only in-frame clones are kept and a portion is missing. The sample shows 350,000 or so clones, roughly 90% of them seen only once. This clonotype originated in a woman between 25 and 40 years old who had been exposed to COVID-19. Source material: PBMCs or T cells enriched from blood (not recorded which).

In DNA form, the CDR3 reads TGTGCCAGCAGCCCCAGAGGCAGGGGTTCCTACAATGAGCAGTTCTTC. It yields the protein CASSPRGRGSYNEQFF. The chain has TRBV7-8 and TRBJ2-1, with D possibly TRBD1 on 6 matching bases. CDR1 is SGHVS and CDR2 is FQNEAQ in the germline V gene. With 5 bases removed from V and 1 base from J, the gap between germline ends came to 15 bases. This CDR3 contains 16 residues.